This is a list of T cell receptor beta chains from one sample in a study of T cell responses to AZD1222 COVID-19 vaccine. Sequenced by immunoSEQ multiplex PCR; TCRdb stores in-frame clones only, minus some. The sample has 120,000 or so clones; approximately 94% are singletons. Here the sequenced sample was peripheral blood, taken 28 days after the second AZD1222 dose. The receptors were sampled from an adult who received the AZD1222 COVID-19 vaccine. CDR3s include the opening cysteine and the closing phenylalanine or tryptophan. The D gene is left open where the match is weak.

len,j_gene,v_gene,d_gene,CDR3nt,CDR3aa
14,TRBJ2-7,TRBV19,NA,TGTGCCAGTAGTATCGGCGGCCTCTCCTACGAGCAGTACTTC,CASSIGGLSYEQYF
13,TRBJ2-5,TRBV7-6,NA,TGTGCCAGCAGCTTAGGTTTGCGAGAGACCCAGTACTTC,CASSLGLRETQYF
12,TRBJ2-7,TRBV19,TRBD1,TGTGCCAGCGGGGGACAGGGGTACGAGCAGTACTTC,CASGGQGYEQYF
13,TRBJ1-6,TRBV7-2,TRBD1,TGTGCCAGCAGCCACGACAGGGCCGGGACCCTCCACTTT,CASSHDRAGTLHF
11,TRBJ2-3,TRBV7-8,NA,TGTGCCAGCAGCCAAACAGATACGCAGTATTTT,CASSQTDTQYF
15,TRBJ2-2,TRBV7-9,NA,TGTGCCAGCAGCCCAAGGACTACCAACACCGGGGAGCTGTTTTTT,CASSPRTTNTGELFF
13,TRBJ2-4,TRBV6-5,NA,TGTGCCCTCATTCCGCTGGCCAAAAACATTCAGTACTTC,CALIPLAKNIQYF
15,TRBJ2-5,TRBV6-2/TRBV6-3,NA,TGTGCCAGCAGTTACTCAAGGGGGTTCTCGGAGACCCAGTACTTC,CASSYSRGFSETQYF
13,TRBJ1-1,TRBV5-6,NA,TGTGCCAGCAGCGAGGGGATTATCACTGAAGCTTTCTTT,CASSEGIITEAFF
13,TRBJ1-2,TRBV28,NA,TGTGCCAGCAGGGCAGGGGAAGACTATGGCTACACCTTC,CASRAGEDYGYTF
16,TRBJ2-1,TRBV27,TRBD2,TGTGCCAGCAGTTTAAGGTGGACTAGCGGTTACAATGAGCAGTTCTTC,CASSLRWTSGYNEQFF
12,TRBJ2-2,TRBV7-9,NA,TGTGCCAGCAGCTTAGTTCCCGGGGAGCTGTTTTTT,CASSLVPGELFF